What follows describes a single T cell receptor (beta chain). Its antigen is undetermined. It was patients with CD8+CD57+ cell expansion by flow cytometry who were chosen for sequencing. Each of the patients presented with severe acquired aplastic anemia. The template used for profiling TCR beta VDJ and CDR3 was genomic DNA. TCRdb independently ran MiXCR on the reads; one entry per CDR3 protein. The sample carries 150,000 to 180,000 distinct CDR3 sequences, roughly half recorded once. This sample is drawn from a study of CD8+CD57+ T cells in acquired aplastic anemia. Looking at the study overall: The DNA of sorted CD4+ and CD8+ cells averaged 3.2 ug. Findings and caveats of the study: Overlapping CD8+ CDR3 repertoires of patients and controls contained 25 to 35 shared sequences.

This CDR3 has 17 residues. Germline CDR1 MNHNS, CDR2 SASEGT. Trimming cost V 1 base and J 0 bases, with 13 bases left between them. This sequence joins TRBV6-1 and TRBJ1-3; D gene unclear. This TCR was sampled from a human donor with aplastic anemia. Sequenced sample: sorted CD4+, CD8+, or CD8+CD57+ T cells (not recorded which) from PBMCs. CDR3 nucleotides: TGTGCCAGCAGTGAAGATCCGCTACCCCGCTCTGGAAACACCATATATTTT. This encodes CASSEDPLPRSGNTIYF.